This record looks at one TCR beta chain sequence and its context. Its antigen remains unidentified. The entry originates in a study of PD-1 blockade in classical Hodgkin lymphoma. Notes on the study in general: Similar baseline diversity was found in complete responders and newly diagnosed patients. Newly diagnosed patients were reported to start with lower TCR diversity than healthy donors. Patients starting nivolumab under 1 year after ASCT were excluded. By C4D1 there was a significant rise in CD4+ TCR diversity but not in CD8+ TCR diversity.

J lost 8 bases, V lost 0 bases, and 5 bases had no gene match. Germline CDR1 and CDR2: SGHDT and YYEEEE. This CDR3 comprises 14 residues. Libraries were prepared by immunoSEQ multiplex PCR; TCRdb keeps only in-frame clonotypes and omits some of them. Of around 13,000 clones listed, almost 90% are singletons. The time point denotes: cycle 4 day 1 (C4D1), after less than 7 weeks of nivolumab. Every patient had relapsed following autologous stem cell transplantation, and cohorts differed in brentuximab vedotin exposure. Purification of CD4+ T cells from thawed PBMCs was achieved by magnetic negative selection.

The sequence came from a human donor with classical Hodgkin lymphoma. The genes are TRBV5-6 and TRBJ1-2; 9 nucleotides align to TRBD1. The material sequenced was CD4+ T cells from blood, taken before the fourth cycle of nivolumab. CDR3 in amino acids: CASSLDRGLRGYTF. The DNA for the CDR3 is TGTGCCAGCAGCTTGGACAGGGGGCTAAGGGGCTACACCTTC.